The TCR beta chain described here comes from a study of T cell changes during pregnancy in multiple sclerosis. Clones were read by immunoSEQ multiplex PCR, and TCRdb kept only the in-frame ones, dropping some. The sample holds about 61,000 clones, 70% to 90% seen once. CDR1 and CDR2 (germline): SGDLS, YYNGEE. Between the trimmed V and J ends, which lost 0 bases and 5 bases, there was a span of 18 bases. This CDR3 is built from 16 residues. Sequenced material: peripheral blood, taken in the first trimester of pregnancy. The V gene is TRBV9, the J gene TRBJ2-7; D possibly corresponds to TRBD2 (5 bases). The TCR sequence derives from a female donor in good health, enrolled as a control in a pregnancy study. CDR3 loop: CASSVEVGVALDEQYF. The CDR3 bases are TGTGCCAGCAGCGTAGAGGTTGGGGTAGCGCTCGACGAGCAGTACTTC.